A selection of T cell receptor beta chains follows, all from one sample in a study of shared clonotypes between healthy human individuals. Repertoires were generated with immunoSEQ multiplex PCR, while TCRdb's copy carries only in-frame clones and drops some. The sample contains some 1,100,000 clones, 70% to 80% of which appear only once. Sequenced input: memory CD4+ T cells from PBMCs. The source is a man aged 18 to 30 in good health. Some clones in this sample may be carry-over from other donors' samples. CDR3s include the opening cysteine and the closing phenylalanine or tryptophan. Each record gives: V gene, D gene, J gene, clone size, CDR3 protein, CDR3 DNA. D genes are given only for firm matches. A clone size is listed for some rows: how often the clone was seen (once, few, many), or a class if it is expanded.

V: TRBV27; D: -; J: TRBJ1-2; size: -; CDR3: CASSFRGSYGYTF; DNA: TGTGCCAGCAGTTTTAGAGGGTCCTATGGCTACACCTTC
V: TRBV4-1; D: -; J: TRBJ1-4; size: -; CDR3: CASSQERAAEKLFF; DNA: TGCGCCAGCAGCCAAGAGAGGGCAGCTGAAAAACTGTTTTTT
V: TRBV27; D: -; J: TRBJ2-7; size: -; CDR3: CASSLPSRGSYEQYF; DNA: TGTGCCAGCAGTTTACCCAGTAGAGGGTCCTACGAGCAGTACTTC
V: TRBV7-2; D: -; J: TRBJ1-2; size: -; CDR3: CASSLVTTGYTF; DNA: TGTGCCAGCAGCTTGGTGACGACTGGCTACACCTTC
V: TRBV25-1; D: -; J: TRBJ1-3; size: -; CDR3: CASSVLVGNTIYF; DNA: TGTGCCAGCAGTGTGTTAGTTGGAAACACCATATATTTT
V: TRBV7-9; D: -; J: TRBJ2-3; size: few; CDR3: CASSTITMGGAGTDTQYF; DNA: TGTGCCAGCAGCACCATTACGATGGGGGGCGCAGGGACAGATACGCAGTATTTT
V: TRBV6-6; D: -; J: TRBJ2-1; size: -; CDR3: CASSPGSSYNEQFF; DNA: TGTGCCAGCAGTCCTGGGAGCTCCTACAATGAGCAGTTCTTC
V: TRBV27; D: TRBD1; J: TRBJ2-5; size: -; CDR3: CASSLLPSLGQNQETQYF; DNA: TGTGCCAGCAGTTTACTTCCCTCCTTGGGACAGAACCAAGAGACCCAGTACTTC
V: TRBV15; D: -; J: TRBJ2-5; size: -; CDR3: CATSRGGGETQYF; DNA: TGTGCCACCAGCAGAGGAGGGGGAGAGACCCAGTACTTC
V: TRBV5-1; D: TRBD1; J: TRBJ2-3; size: -; CDR3: CASSTGTASTDTQYF; DNA: TGCGCCAGCAGCACAGGGACAGCCAGCACAGATACGCAGTATTTT
V: TRBV7-9; D: TRBD1; J: TRBJ1-4; size: -; CDR3: CASSSRTGVTNEKLFF; DNA: TGTGCCAGCAGCTCCCGAACAGGGGTCACTAATGAAAAACTGTTTTTT
V: TRBV28; D: -; J: TRBJ1-5; size: -; CDR3: CASLGQYNQPQHF; DNA: TGTGCCAGCCTTGGACAGTACAATCAGCCCCAGCATTTT
V: TRBV5-4; D: TRBD2; J: TRBJ2-2; size: -; CDR3: CASSRGAGTSGGVRELFF; DNA: TGTGCCAGCAGCAGGGGGGCCGGGACTAGCGGTGGAGTAAGGGAGCTGTTTTTT
V: TRBV27; D: -; J: TRBJ2-1; size: -; CDR3: CASSTTFWGDQRTPYNEQFF; DNA: TGTGCCAGCAGTACCACCTTTTGGGGGGACCAACGAACTCCCTACAATGAGCAGTTCTTC
V: TRBV11-2; D: -; J: TRBJ2-6; size: -; CDR3: CASSLQGPGANVLTF; DNA: TGTGCCAGCAGCTTACAGGGACCAGGGGCCAACGTCCTGACTTTC
V: TRBV5-1; D: -; J: TRBJ1-5; size: -; CDR3: CASSSDLNQPQHF; DNA: TGCGCCAGCAGCTCCGACTTAAATCAGCCCCAGCATTTT
V: TRBV27; D: TRBD2; J: TRBJ2-1; size: -; CDR3: CASSSSGIAYNEQFF; DNA: TGTGCCAGCAGTTCAAGCGGGATCGCATACAATGAGCAGTTCTTC
V: TRBV7-9; D: -; J: TRBJ2-1; size: -; CDR3: CASSPPWEAEQFF; DNA: TGTGCCAGCAGCCCACCTTGGGAAGCTGAGCAGTTCTTC
V: TRBV7-9; D: TRBD1; J: TRBJ2-7; size: -; CDR3: CASSTYRDRVSYEQYF; DNA: TGTGCCAGCAGCACGTACCGGGACAGGGTCTCCTACGAGCAGTACTTC
V: TRBV7-9; D: -; J: TRBJ2-1; size: -; CDR3: CASSHTPTSMVFREQFF; DNA: TGTGCCAGCAGCCACACCCCGACTAGTATGGTTTTCCGCGAGCAGTTCTTC
V: TRBV5-1; D: -; J: TRBJ1-2; size: -; CDR3: CASSLIGGPNYGYTF; DNA: TGCGCCAGCAGCTTGATCGGGGGACCTAACTATGGCTACACCTTC
V: TRBV9; D: TRBD2; J: TRBJ2-3; size: -; CDR3: CASSVVWTSGSGTDTQYF; DNA: TGTGCCAGCAGCGTAGTGTGGACTAGCGGGTCAGGCACAGATACGCAGTATTTT
V: TRBV10-3; D: -; J: TRBJ1-5; size: -; CDR3: CAIRAAGGSNQPQHF; DNA: TGTGCCATCAGAGCTGCGGGGGGCAGCAATCAGCCCCAGCATTTT
V: TRBV19; D: TRBD2; J: TRBJ2-1; size: -; CDR3: CASSPKGWEGYNEQFF; DNA: TGTGCCAGTAGTCCAAAAGGGTGGGAGGGGTACAATGAGCAGTTCTTC
V: TRBV7-8; D: -; J: TRBJ2-4; size: few; CDR3: CASSPLAKNIQYF; DNA: TGTGCCAGCAGCCCGTTAGCCAAAAACATTCAGTACTTC
V: TRBV6-4; D: -; J: TRBJ2-3; size: -; CDR3: CASSPVGGIVDTQYF; DNA: TGTGCCAGCAGCCCGGTCGGAGGGATCGTAGATACGCAGTATTTT
V: TRBV10-3; D: TRBD1; J: TRBJ2-5; size: -; CDR3: CAISDRDRGQETQYF; DNA: TGTGCCATCAGTGACAGGGACAGGGGGCAAGAGACCCAGTACTTC